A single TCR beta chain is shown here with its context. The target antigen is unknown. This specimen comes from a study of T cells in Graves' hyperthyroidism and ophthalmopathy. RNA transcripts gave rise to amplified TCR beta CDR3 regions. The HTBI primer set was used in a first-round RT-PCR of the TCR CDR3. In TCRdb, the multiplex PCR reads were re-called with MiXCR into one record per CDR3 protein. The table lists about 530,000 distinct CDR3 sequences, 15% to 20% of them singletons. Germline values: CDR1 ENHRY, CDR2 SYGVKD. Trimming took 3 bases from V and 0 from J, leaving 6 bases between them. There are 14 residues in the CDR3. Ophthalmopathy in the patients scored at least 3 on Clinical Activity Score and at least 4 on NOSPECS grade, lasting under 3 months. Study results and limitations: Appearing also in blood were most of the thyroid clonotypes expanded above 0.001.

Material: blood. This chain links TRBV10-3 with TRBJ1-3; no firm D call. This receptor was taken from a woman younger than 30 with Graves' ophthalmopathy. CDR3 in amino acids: CAISERVSGNTIYF. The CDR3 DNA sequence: TGTGCCATCAGTGAAAGGGTCTCTGGAAACACCATATATTTT.